This T cell receptor beta chain was sequenced for a study of T cells after yellow fever vaccination. Notes on the study in general: A weaker secondary response peaked on day 5, the primary on day 15. CD4 and CD8 compartments shared a small share of clonotypes.

Trimming cost V 0 bases and J 0 bases, with 9 bases left between them. Germline V gene data show CDR1 as DFQATT and CDR2 as SNEGSKA (reference sequence). The CDR3 loop spans 15 amino acids. This clonotype was detected ten times or more. Its cognate antigen is unknown. TCRdb ran MiXCR on the 5' RACE reads and lists one entry per CDR3 protein. The profile shows 250,000 to 400,000 distinct CDR3 sequences, over 3.5% of them singletons. V is TRBV20-1 and J is TRBJ1-3; TRBD1 is a possible D gene (5 bases). The source is a man younger than 35 who received the YFV17D yellow fever vaccine. Source: PBMCs, taken 5 days after the yellow fever booster vaccination. For the CDR3, the DNA is TGCAGTGCTAGAGAGAGTAGGGGCTCTGGAAACACCATATATTTT. This codes for CSARESRGSGNTIYF.